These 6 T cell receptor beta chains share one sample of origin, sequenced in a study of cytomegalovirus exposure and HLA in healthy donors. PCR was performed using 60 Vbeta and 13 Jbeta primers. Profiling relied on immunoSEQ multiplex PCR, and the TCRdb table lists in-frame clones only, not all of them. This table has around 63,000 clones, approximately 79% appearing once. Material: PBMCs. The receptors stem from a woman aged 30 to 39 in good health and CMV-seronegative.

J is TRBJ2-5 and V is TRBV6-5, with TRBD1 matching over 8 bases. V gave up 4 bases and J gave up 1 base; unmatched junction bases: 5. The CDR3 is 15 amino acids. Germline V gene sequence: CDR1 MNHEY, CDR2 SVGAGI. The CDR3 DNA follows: TGTGCCAGCAGTTCGCCACAGGGGGTCCAAGAGACCCAGTACTTC. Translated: CASSSPQGVQETQYF.

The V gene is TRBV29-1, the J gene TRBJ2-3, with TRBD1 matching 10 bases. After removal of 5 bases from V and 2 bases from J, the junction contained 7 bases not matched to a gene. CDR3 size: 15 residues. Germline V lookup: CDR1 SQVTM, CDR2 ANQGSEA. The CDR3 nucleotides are TGCAGCGTTCCCTCCGGGACAGGGGACACAGATACGCAGTATTTT. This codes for CSVPSGTGDTDTQYF.

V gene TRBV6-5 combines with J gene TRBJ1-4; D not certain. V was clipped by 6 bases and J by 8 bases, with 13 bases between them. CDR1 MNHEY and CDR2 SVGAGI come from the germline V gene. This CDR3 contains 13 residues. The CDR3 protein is CASSPSRREKLFF. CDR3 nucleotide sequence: TGTGCCAGCAGCCCCTCGAGGAGGGAAAAACTGTTTTTT.

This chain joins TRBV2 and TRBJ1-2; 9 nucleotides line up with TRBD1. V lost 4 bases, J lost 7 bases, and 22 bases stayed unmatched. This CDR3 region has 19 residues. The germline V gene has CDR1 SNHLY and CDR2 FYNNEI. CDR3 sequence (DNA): TGTGCCAGCAGTGTAGGGGACAGGGACTTCCGCACCGTATCGGGTGGCTACACCTTC. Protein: CASSVGDRDFRTVSGGYTF.

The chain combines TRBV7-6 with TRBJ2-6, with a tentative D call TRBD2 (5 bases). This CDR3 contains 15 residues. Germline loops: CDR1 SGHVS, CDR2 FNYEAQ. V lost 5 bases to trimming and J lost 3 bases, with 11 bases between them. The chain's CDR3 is CASSEGIFGANVLTF. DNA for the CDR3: TGTGCCAGCAGCGAGGGAATTTTTGGGGCCAACGTCCTGACTTTC.

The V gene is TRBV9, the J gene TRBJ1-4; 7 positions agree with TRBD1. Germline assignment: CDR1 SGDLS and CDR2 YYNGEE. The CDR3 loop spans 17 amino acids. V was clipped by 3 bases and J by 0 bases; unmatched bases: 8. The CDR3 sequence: CASSERGGAATNEKLFF. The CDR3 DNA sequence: TGTGCCAGCAGCGAGCGAGGGGGCGCGGCAACTAATGAAAAACTGTTTTTT.